This paragraph reports one T cell receptor (beta chain). The antigen remains unidentified. The data derive from a study of post-analysis software for immune sequencing data. At the level of the study: Relapsing-remitting, secondary progressive and progressive-relapsing multiple sclerosis were all included among the disease courses.

The CDR3 runs to 14 residues. From germline, CDR1 is ENHRY and CDR2 SYGVKD. V lost 9 bases to trimming and J lost 7 bases, with 19 bases between them. The TCR beta cDNA libraries carried unique molecular identifiers. TCRdb recomputed calls from the PCR reads with MiXCR, one row per CDR3 protein. This sample yields about 680,000 distinct CDR3 sequences, of which around 60% are seen a single time; around 11% belongs to the top ten. Study results and caveats: F measure grouped same-batch samples tightly together. TRBV5-6, TRBV5-1 and TRBV20-1 were among a few TRBV segments more frequent in patients than controls. Diversity measured as normalized Chao1 was significantly lower in multiple sclerosis patients than in controls.

This receptor was obtained from a girl aged 2 to 9 with multiple sclerosis. Material for sequencing was blood. The chain carries TRBV10-3 and TRBJ1-5, with D perhaps TRBD1 (5 bases). CDR3 bases: TGTGCCATTCAAGGGGCAGGAGCGGGACAGCCCCAGCATTTT. Amino acid sequence: CAIQGAGAGQPQHF.